This T cell receptor (beta chain) was identified in a study of cytomegalovirus exposure and HLA in healthy donors. CDR3 length: 14 amino acids. Germline V gene lookup returns CDR1 SEHNR and CDR2 FQNEAQ (reference sequence). V shed 4 bases and J 4 bases; nucleotides not matched to a gene: 3. Turning to this clone: Its antigen is not identified. Other DNA sequences of this sample code for an identical CDR3.

The study ran its PCR with 60 Vbeta and 13 Jbeta primers. Here immunoSEQ multiplex PCR was the method, and the copy in TCRdb shows in-frame clones only, minus some. The table lists 200,000 or so clones, over 60% of them singletons. Study observations and caveats: Some public TCRs appeared in many individuals, while most sequences were rare. Reports credit the classifier with highly specific, highly sensitive diagnosis of cytomegalovirus status. A later analysis reportedly found fewer N-insertions in an Asian-associated ancestry cluster than the roughly 680-donor mean. A later analysis found common viral pathogens apparently linked to several of the most significant clusters.

Sequencing input: PBMCs. This TCR derives from a man aged 18-30 years in good health and CMV-seronegative. V usage is TRBV7-9 and J usage is TRBJ1-2, with 10 bases matching TRBD1. CDR3 nucleotide sequence: TGTGCCAGCAGCTCGGGACAGGGGTCCTATGGCTACACCTTC. Its protein product is CASSSGQGSYGYTF.